A single sample gave rise to the 26 T cell receptor beta chains below, sequenced in a study of CD8 T cells in ankylosing spondylitis. One entry per CDR3 protein, called by TCRdb with MiXCR from the 5' RACE reads. The sample holds around 35,000 distinct CDR3 sequences, around 15% seen once. Sequencing used synovial fluid, either unsorted or a sorted T cell fraction (not recorded which). These receptors were obtained from a male donor with ankylosing spondylitis.

Many counts were recorded for this clonotype. The chain employs TRBV6-1 and TRBJ2-3; 10 nucleotides agree with TRBD2. Unmatched junction bases numbered 19, after V lost 6 bases and J lost 13 bases. Germline V lookup: CDR1 MNHNS, CDR2 SASEGT. The CDR3 contains 16 residues. CDR3 bases: TGTGCCAGCAGCCCAGGGAGCGGGGGGGGCAGTCGGGTCAAGTATTTT. Encoded protein: CASSPGSGGGSRVKYF.

This clonotype was found many times. This chain joins TRBV6-1 and TRBJ2-7; tentatively, D is TRBD2 (6 bases). Trimming removed 6 bases at V and 6 bases at J, with 15 bases between. The CDR3 covers 13 residues. The V gene's germline CDR1 is MNHNS and CDR2 SASEGT. The CDR3 is CASSSGLLSEQYF. CDR3 sequence (DNA): TGTGCCAGCAGCTCAGGACTACTGAGCGAGCAGTACTTC.

This clonotype was found many times. The genes are TRBV20-1 and TRBJ2-2, with D perhaps matching TRBD2 (5 bases). Germline V gene data show CDR1 as DFQATT and CDR2 as SNEGSKA (reference sequence). This CDR3 region has 15 residues. Trimming left V 5 bases short and J 5 bases short, with 18 bases between. CDR3 loop: CSASTGEAETGELFF. The CDR3 nucleotides are TGCAGTGCTTCCACCGGGGAAGCGGAGACCGGGGAGCTGTTTTTT.

V usage is TRBV20-1 and J usage is TRBJ1-2; 7 positions agree with TRBD1. With 5 bases clipped from V and 7 bases from J, the junction kept 13 bases outside the gene matches. Germline V gene data show CDR1 as DFQATT and CDR2 as SNEGSKA (reference sequence). This CDR3 is 14 amino acids long. The chain's CDR3 is CSAGTPPDRVGYTF. For the CDR3, the DNA is TGCAGTGCTGGTACCCCACCCGACAGGGTTGGCTACACCTTC.

This clonotype has at least ten counts. This chain joins TRBV15 and TRBJ1-1, with D maybe TRBD1 (5 bases). Trimming removed 0 bases at V and 2 bases at J, with 10 bases between. This CDR3 has 15 amino acids. Germline loops: CDR1 LNHNV, CDR2 YYDKDF (reference sequence). The CDR3 loop is CATSRDWGRNTEAFF. In nucleotides, the CDR3 is TGTGCCACCAGCAGAGATTGGGGCCGAAACACTGAAGCTTTCTTT.

V is TRBV28 and J is TRBJ2-7; possibly TRBD1 for D (6 bases). The germline V and J ends were trimmed by 6 bases and 2 bases, with 17 bases remaining between them. CDR1 MDHEN and CDR2 SYDVKM come from the germline V gene. This CDR3 contains 15 residues. For the CDR3, the DNA is TGTGCCAGCAGGTTTGGGGACAAAAGGACCTACGAGCAGTACTTC. Residues: CASRFGDKRTYEQYF.

This clonotype was counted only a few times. The rearrangement joins TRBV2 to TRBJ2-5; D perhaps matches TRBD2 (5 bases). The V gene lost 8 bases and the J gene lost 4 bases, with 23 bases spanning the gap. The CDR3 extends over 16 amino acids. From germline, CDR1 is SNHLY and CDR2 FYNNEI. The CDR3 nucleotides read TGTGCCAGCTCCCAATGGACCCGCTCCCGGGGAGAGACCCAGTACTTC. Encoded protein: CASSQWTRSRGETQYF.

This chain uses TRBV3-1 with TRBJ2-1, with 10 bases that match TRBD2. V shed 3 bases and J 1 base; nucleotides not matched to a gene: 3. Per the germline V gene, CDR1 is LGHDT and CDR2 is YNNKEL (reference sequence). The CDR3 consists of 16 residues. In DNA, the CDR3 is TGTGCCAGCAGCCATCTGACTAGCGGGTCCTACAATGAGCAGTTCTTC. It specifies CASSHLTSGSYNEQFF.

The rearrangement uses TRBV7-2 and TRBJ2-1; the match to TRBD2 covers 7 bases. The CDR3 consists of 13 residues. Unmatched junction bases numbered 11, after V lost 3 bases and J lost 15 bases. Germline V gene lookup returns CDR1 SGHTA and CDR2 FQGNSA. The chain's CDR3 is CASSFTEGGPWFF. For the CDR3, the DNA is TGTGCCAGCAGCTTTACGGAGGGAGGGCCCTGGTTCTTC. Full variable domain (rest looked up from reference TRBV7-2 and TRBJ2-1): GAGVSQSPSNKVTEKGKDVELRCDPISGHTALYWYRQSLGQGLEFLIYFQGNSAPDKSGLPSDRFSAERTGGSVSTLTIQRTQQEDSAVYLCASSFTEGGPWFFGPGTRLTVL.

This clonotype has ten or more counts. The chain employs TRBV4-3 and TRBJ2-7, with a weak D call TRBD2 (5 bases). The CDR3 extends over 13 amino acids. V was cut by 4 bases and J by 4 bases, with 11 bases left in between. From germline, CDR1 is LGHNA and CDR2 YSLEER. The CDR3 sequence: CASSPIRGYEQYF. CDR3 DNA: TGCGCCAGCAGCCCCATCCGGGGTTACGAGCAGTACTTC.

The CDR3 DNA sequence: TGTGCCACCAGTCCCAATCGACAGGGGGACTCTCTTAACTATGGCTACACCTTC. Translated: CATSPNRQGDSLNYGYTF. This chain uses TRBV24-1 with TRBJ1-2; TRBD1 matches 9 bases. J lost 1 base, V lost 6 bases, and 14 bases had no gene match. Germline loops: CDR1 KGHDR, CDR2 SFDVKD. This CDR3 has 18 residues.

The sample holds a few counts of this clonotype. This chain uses TRBV27 with TRBJ1-5, with D possibly matching TRBD1 (5 bases). Germline loops: CDR1 MNHEY, CDR2 SMNVEV (reference sequence). V gave up 5 bases and J gave up 2 bases, with 16 bases separating them. The CDR3 has 16 amino acids. The CDR3 nucleotides are TGTGCCAGCAGTCAACGGAAGGGGCGCGGCAATCAGCCCCAGCATTTT. Protein sequence: CASSQRKGRGNQPQHF.

The V gene is TRBV29-1, the J gene TRBJ2-1, with a tentative D call TRBD1 (6 bases). This CDR3 contains 16 residues. CDR1 is SQVTM and CDR2 is ANQGSEA in the germline V gene. CDR3 residues: CSSTGHTLSSYNEQFF. The CDR3 DNA follows: TGCAGTAGTACAGGGCATACCCTATCCTCCTACAATGAGCAGTTCTTC.

This clonotype occurred many times. The V and J genes are TRBV12-3 or TRBV12-4 and TRBJ2-3; D perhaps matches TRBD2 (6 bases). V was cut by 3 bases and J by 3 bases, with 13 bases left in between. CDR3 length equals 15 residues. The CDR3 reads CASSLVEGRTDTQYF. As DNA, the CDR3 is TGTGCCAGCAGTTTGGTTGAGGGGAGGACAGATACGCAGTATTTT.

This clonotype was observed a handful of times. The V gene is TRBV6-5, the J gene TRBJ2-1; D unresolved. The germline V gene encodes CDR1 MNHEY and CDR2 SVGAGI. CDR3 length: 17 amino acids. Trimming took off 1 base at V and 9 bases at J, with 22 bases between the two ends. Here the CDR3 reads CASSYYLRTRLRGEQFF. DNA for the CDR3: TGTGCCAGCAGTTACTACCTCCGGACGCGGCTTCGCGGTGAGCAGTTCTTC.

This clonotype was seen at least ten times. CDR3 DNA: TGCAGTGCTAGAGCCAGGGTGGAATCCTATAATTCACCCCTCCACTTT. Protein sequence: CSARARVESYNSPLHF. V is TRBV20-1 and J is TRBJ1-6; a possible D gene is TRBD1 (5 bases). The germline V gene encodes CDR1 DFQATT and CDR2 SNEGSKA (reference sequence). This CDR3 spans 16 amino acids. Trimming took 1 base from V and 1 from J, leaving 11 bases between them.

Many counts were recorded for this clonotype. The chain combines TRBV10-3 with TRBJ1-5; D gene ambiguous. The germline V gene has CDR1 ENHRY and CDR2 SYGVKD. V dropped 1 base and J dropped 5 bases, with 15 bases sitting between them. The CDR3 extends over 16 amino acids. The CDR3 spells CAISEWWALFDQPQHF. The DNA of the CDR3 is TGTGCCATCAGTGAGTGGTGGGCTCTATTTGATCAGCCCCAGCATTTT.

The chain links TRBV27 to TRBJ2-3; D is possibly TRBD1 (5 bases). With 2 bases removed from V and 4 bases from J, the gap between germline ends came to 13 bases. Germline CDR1 reads MNHEY; CDR2 reads SMNVEV (reference sequence). The CDR3 runs 15 residues. This CDR3 is CASSLRARVPDTQYF. The CDR3 nucleotides are TGTGCCAGCAGTTTAAGGGCCAGGGTACCAGATACGCAGTATTTT.

V and J are TRBV11-1 and TRBJ2-3; TRBD1 matches 12 bases. CDR1 and CDR2 from the germline V gene are SGHAT and FQDESV (reference sequence). The J segment lost 2 bases and the V segment lost 8 bases, leaving 14 bases of the junction unmatched. This CDR3 spans 18 amino acids. The CDR3 spells CASVRDRGLKGNTDTQYF. The CDR3 DNA is TGTGCCAGCGTGCGGGACAGGGGGCTAAAGGGGAACACAGATACGCAGTATTTT.

V usage is TRBV14 and J usage is TRBJ1-1, with D unresolved. V lost 0 bases and J lost 2, with 13 bases in between. The CDR3 contains 16 residues. Germline V gene lookup returns CDR1 SGHDN and CDR2 FVKESK. CDR3 loop: CASSQDSIGENTEAFF. Here the CDR3 DNA reads TGTGCCAGCAGCCAAGATTCAATCGGCGAAAACACTGAAGCTTTCTTT.

The DNA of the CDR3 is TGCAGTGCAAGACGGACATCAGATCAGCCCCAGCATTTT. Translated, it gives CSARRTSDQPQHF. The chain combines TRBV20-1 with TRBJ1-5; D possibly corresponds to TRBD1 (5 bases). This CDR3 region has 13 residues. CDR1 DFQATT and CDR2 SNEGSKA come from the germline V gene (reference sequence). Trimming removed 6 bases at V and 5 bases at J, with 14 bases between.

The CDR3 loop is CASSLGDLCGTPSPGYTF. The CDR3 nucleotides read TGTGCCAGCAGCCTAGGGGACCTCTGCGGGACACCCTCCCCTGGCTACACCTTC. The chain carries TRBV4-2 and TRBJ1-2; possibly TRBD1 for D (6 bases). The CDR3 runs to 18 residues. Germline-derived CDR1 and CDR2 are LGHNA and YNFKEQ. Trimming took 4 bases from V and 7 from J, leaving 28 bases between them.

In its sample, this clonotype was seen a few times. The chain recombines TRBV9 with TRBJ2-1; 7 bases are shared with TRBD2. Germline values: CDR1 SGDLS, CDR2 YYNGEE. The CDR3 has 15 amino acids. The trim removed 4 bases at V and 3 bases at J, leaving 7 bases unmatched. CDR3 coding DNA: TGTGCCAGCAGCCCCCCGGCTAGCGGCTACAATGAGCAGTTCTTC. Amino acids: CASSPPASGYNEQFF.

This clonotype was counted a few times. V and J are TRBV28 and TRBJ1-4; 7 bases match TRBD1. The CDR3 contains 15 residues. Per the germline V gene, CDR1 is MDHEN and CDR2 is SYDVKM. With V trimmed by 3 bases and J by 1 base, 2 bases remained unmatched. CDR3 protein: CASSFDRVTNEKLFF. The CDR3 bases are TGTGCCAGCAGTTTTGACAGGGTAACTAATGAAAAACTGTTTTTT.

This clonotype appeared many times. DNA for the CDR3: TGTGCCAGCAGTGGGCCCATTTTAGGTGGGAGCGGTAATGAGCAGTTCTTC. Its protein is CASSGPILGGSGNEQFF. The rearrangement uses TRBV2 and TRBJ2-1; tentatively, D is TRBD2 (5 bases). V dropped 4 bases and J dropped 7 bases, with 23 bases sitting between them. CDR1 SNHLY and CDR2 FYNNEI come from the germline V gene. This CDR3 comprises 17 residues.

This clonotype was recorded at least ten times. V usage is TRBV9 and J usage is TRBJ2-3, with TRBD1 matching over 9 bases. This CDR3 region has 13 residues. Germline-derived CDR1 and CDR2 are SGDLS and YYNGEE. Losses at the gene ends were 7 bases for V and 4 bases for J; bases not matched to a gene: 4. CDR3 region: CASGTGNSDTQYF. CDR3 DNA: TGTGCCAGCGGGACAGGGAATTCAGATACGCAGTATTTT.